The 15 T cell receptor beta chains presented below share a single source sample, sequenced in a study of blood T cell repertoires in COVID-19. Clones were read by immunoSEQ multiplex PCR, and TCRdb kept only the in-frame ones, dropping some. The sample records approximately 300,000 clones, over 75% being singletons. Sequenced: peripheral blood. Every receptor here comes from a man aged 50 or older with active or convalescent COVID-19.

This clone was found a few times. The gene calls are TRBV2 and TRBJ1-4; D is ambiguous. Germline assignment: CDR1 SNHLY and CDR2 FYNNEI. Trimming pared 4 bases from V and 5 bases from J, leaving 2 bases between. The CDR3 has 11 amino acids. Here the CDR3 reads CASSVNEKLFF. Written as DNA, the CDR3 is TGTGCCAGCAGTGTAAATGAAAAACTGTTTTTT.

The genes are TRBV6-5 and TRBJ2-2; D is possibly TRBD1 (6 bases). The CDR3 is made up of 15 amino acids. V was cut by 6 bases and J by 6 bases, with 17 bases left in between. Germline CDR1 reads MNHEY; CDR2 reads SVGAGI. CDR3 protein: CASRRLGAGAGELFF. The CDR3 nucleotides read TGTGCCAGCAGGCGACTGGGGGCCGGGGCCGGGGAGCTGTTTTTT.

The chain carries TRBV18 and TRBJ1-2; TRBD1 agrees at 7 bases. CDR3 length: 14 amino acids. CDR1 is KGHSH and CDR2 is LQKENI in the germline V gene. V shed 1 base, J shed 2 bases, and the junction held 1 base outside the gene matches. The CDR3 is CASSPQGQNYGYTF. The CDR3 bases are TGTGCCAGCTCACCACAGGGACAGAACTATGGCTACACCTTC.

The chain joins TRBV19 to TRBJ2-3; the match to TRBD2 covers 15 bases. Germline CDR1 is LNHDA and CDR2 is SQIVND (reference sequence). V lost 4 bases and J lost 5; bases outside the gene matches: 4. This CDR3 region has 16 residues. DNA of the CDR3: TGTGCCAGTAGTACCCCGGGACTAGCGGGAGGAGATACGCAGTATTTT. It encodes CASSTPGLAGGDTQYF.

The gene calls are TRBV28 and TRBJ1-5; D is possibly TRBD1 (5 bases). The CDR3 has 17 residues. Germline V lookup: CDR1 MDHEN, CDR2 SYDVKM. The V end was cut by 5 bases, the J end by 2 bases, with 19 bases between. As DNA, the CDR3 is TGTGCCAGCAGTGAAAAAAACCGGGGAGGGGGCAATCAGCCCCAGCATTTT. Its protein product is CASSEKNRGGGNQPQHF.

The sample holds a few counts of this clone. This chain joins TRBV28 and TRBJ1-2; the match to TRBD1 covers 8 bases. Germline values: CDR1 MDHEN, CDR2 SYDVKM. V trimming: 6 bases; J trimming: 4 bases; junction bases outside the gene matches: 7. CDR3 length: 14 residues. The CDR3 DNA is TGTGCCAGCAGGCAGGGGGCGCGATCCTATGGCTACACCTTC. As protein: CASRQGARSYGYTF.

This sequence joins TRBV30 and TRBJ1-6, with D tentatively TRBD1 (5 bases). This CDR3 spans 14 amino acids. CDR1 and CDR2 from the germline V gene are GTSNPN and SVGIG (reference sequence). The V and J ends lost 2 bases and 5 bases respectively, with 10 bases between them. The CDR3 spells CAWSRGVDNSPLHF. As DNA, the CDR3 is TGTGCCTGGAGTCGGGGGGTCGATAATTCACCCCTCCACTTT.

As for this clone: This sample also contains other DNA sequences that code for the same CDR3. The V and J genes are TRBV7-2 and TRBJ1-1; no reliable D call. The germline CDR1 and CDR2 sequences are SGHTA and FQGNSA. Trimming removed 4 bases from V and 5 bases from J, with 11 bases in between. The CDR3 extends over 13 amino acids. In nucleotides, the CDR3 is TGTGCCAGCAGCTCGCAGGAGGGTACTGAAGCTTTCTTT. Protein product: CASSSQEGTEAFF.

J is TRBJ2-7 and V is TRBV10-2; 12 bases line up with TRBD2. Germline assignment: CDR1 WSHSY and CDR2 SAAADI. The CDR3 sequence is 15 residues long. Trimming removed 5 bases from V and 4 bases from J; junction bases left unmatched: 6. CDR3 coding DNA: TGCGCCAGCAGTCATGGACTAGCGGGGACATACGAGCAGTACTTC. The encoded protein is CASSHGLAGTYEQYF.

This clone has ten or more counts. This chain uses TRBV28 with TRBJ2-7, with 7 bases matching TRBD1. The CDR3 totals 12 residues. Germline V gives CDR1 MDHEN, CDR2 SYDVKM. Unmatched junction bases numbered 4, after V lost 5 bases and J lost 6 bases. The CDR3 is CASSRYRGEQYF. As DNA, the CDR3 is TGTGCCAGCAGTCGCTACAGGGGCGAGCAGTACTTC.

The chain employs TRBV6-6 and TRBJ1-1; D might be TRBD1 (5 bases). Trimming took off 5 bases at V and 5 bases at J, with 12 bases between the two ends. Looked up from germline, CDR1 is MNHNY and CDR2 is SVGAGI (reference sequence). The CDR3 is 13 residues long. The chain's CDR3 is CASSRQGRTEAFF. The CDR3 DNA reads as TGTGCCAGCAGTCGCCAGGGAAGGACTGAAGCTTTCTTT.

The CDR3 loop is CASTRDRSYNEQFF. For the CDR3, the DNA is TGTGCCAGTACCAGGGACAGATCTTACAATGAGCAGTTCTTC. V gene TRBV19 combines with J gene TRBJ2-1; 7 nucleotides agree with TRBD1. Germline values: CDR1 LNHDA, CDR2 SQIVND (reference sequence). The CDR3 sequence is 14 residues long. With 7 bases clipped from V and 4 bases from J, the junction kept 7 bases outside the gene matches.

The CDR3 region has the DNA TGTGCCAGCAGCTTAGTTTTAACAGGACCTACAGATACGCAGTATTTT. Its translation is CASSLVLTGPTDTQYF. J is TRBJ2-3 and V is TRBV7-9, with a possible D match to TRBD1 (5 bases). The V end lost 1 base, the J end lost 3 bases, and 14 bases lay between the germline ends. CDR3 length: 16 residues. Germline V gene sequence: CDR1 SEHNR, CDR2 FQNEAQ (reference sequence).

The chain links TRBV18 to TRBJ1-2; tentatively, D is TRBD1 (5 bases). Germline V gene sequence: CDR1 KGHSH, CDR2 LQKENI. V was cut by 0 bases and J by 6 bases, with 11 bases left in between. The CDR3 sequence is 14 residues long. CDR3 coding DNA: TGTGCCAGCTCACCACCCACAGGCCTGAATGGCTACACCTTC. It encodes CASSPPTGLNGYTF.

The rearrangement links TRBV5-4 to TRBJ1-1; TRBD1 agrees at 8 bases. This CDR3 region has 14 residues. With 5 bases clipped from V and 4 bases from J, the junction kept 7 bases outside the gene matches. Germline CDR1 is SGHNT and CDR2 is YYREEE (reference sequence). The CDR3 loop reads CASRYQGAGTEAFF. The CDR3 nucleotides are TGTGCCAGCAGATATCAGGGGGCAGGCACTGAAGCTTTCTTT.